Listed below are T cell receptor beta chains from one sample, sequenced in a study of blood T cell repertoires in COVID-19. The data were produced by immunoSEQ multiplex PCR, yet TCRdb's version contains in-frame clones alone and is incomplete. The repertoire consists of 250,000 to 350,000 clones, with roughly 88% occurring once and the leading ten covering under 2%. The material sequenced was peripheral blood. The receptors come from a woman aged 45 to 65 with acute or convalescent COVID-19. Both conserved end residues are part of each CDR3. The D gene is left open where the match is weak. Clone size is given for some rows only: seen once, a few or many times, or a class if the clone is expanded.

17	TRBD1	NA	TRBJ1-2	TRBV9	CASSVDLGTGGDYGYTF	TGTGCCAGCAGCGTAGATCTCGGGACAGGCGGGGACTATGGCTACACCTTC
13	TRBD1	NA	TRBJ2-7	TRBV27	CASWDRGGYEQYF	TGTGCCAGCTGGGACAGGGGTGGCTACGAGCAGTACTTC
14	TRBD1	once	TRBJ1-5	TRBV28	CASSLGQGNQPQHF	TGTGCCAGCAGTTTGGGACAGGGTAATCAGCCCCAGCATTTT
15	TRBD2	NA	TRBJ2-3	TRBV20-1	CSASRTSGSTDTQYF	TGCAGTGCTAGTCGCACTAGCGGAAGCACAGATACGCAGTATTTT
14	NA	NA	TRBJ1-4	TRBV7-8	CASSPQDSREKLFF	TGTGCCAGCAGCCCCCAGGACAGCCGGGAAAAACTGTTTTTT
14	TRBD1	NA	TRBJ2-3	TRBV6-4	CASSAGQASDTQYF	TGTGCCAGCAGTGCCGGACAGGCTAGTGATACGCAGTATTTT
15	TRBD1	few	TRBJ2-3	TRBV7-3	CASSFEGQGADTQYF	TGTGCCAGCAGCTTCGAGGGACAGGGTGCGGATACGCAGTATTTT
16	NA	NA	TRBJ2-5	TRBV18	CASSSTQGSSGETQYF	TGTGCCAGCTCATCGACACAGGGGTCTAGCGGGGAGACCCAGTACTTC
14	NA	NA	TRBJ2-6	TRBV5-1	CASSQNSGANVLTF	TGCGCCAGCAGCCAGAACTCTGGGGCCAACGTCCTGACTTTC
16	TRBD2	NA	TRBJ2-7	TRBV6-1	CASSEEGSGTSYEQYF	TGTGCCAGCAGTGAAGAAGGTAGCGGGACCTCCTACGAGCAGTACTTC
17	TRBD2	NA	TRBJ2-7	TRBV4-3	CASSQDRRGGRAYEQYF	TGCGCCAGCAGCCAAGATCGCCGCGGCGGGAGGGCCTACGAGCAGTACTTC
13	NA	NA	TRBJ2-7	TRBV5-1	CASSLAGSYEQYF	TGCGCCAGCAGCTTGGCCGGCTCCTACGAGCAGTACTTC
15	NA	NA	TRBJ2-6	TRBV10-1	CASSGGVSGANVLTF	TGCGCCAGCAGTGGGGGGGTGTCTGGGGCCAACGTCCTGACTTTC
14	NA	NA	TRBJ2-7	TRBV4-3	CASSQGGNSYEQYF	TGCGCCAGCAGCCAAGGCGGGAACTCCTACGAGCAGTACTTC
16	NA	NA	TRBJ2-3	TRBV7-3	CASSLKYGGEADTQYF	TGTGCCAGCAGCTTAAAGTACGGGGGAGAAGCAGATACGCAGTATTTT
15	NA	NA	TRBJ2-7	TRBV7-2	CASSLAWSDFYEQYF	TGTGCCAGCAGCTTAGCGTGGTCAGACTTCTACGAGCAGTACTTC
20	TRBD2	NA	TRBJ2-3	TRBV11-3	CASSSSYFRTSGRARDTQYF	TGTGCCAGCAGCTCATCCTACTTCCGAACTAGCGGGAGGGCCAGGGATACGCAGTATTTT
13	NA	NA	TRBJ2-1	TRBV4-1	CASSQDLRDEQFF	TGCGCCAGCAGCCAAGATCTGAGGGATGAGCAGTTCTTC
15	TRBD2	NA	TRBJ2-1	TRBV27	CASSLSFGGGQKQFF	TGTGCCAGCAGTTTATCGTTCGGGGGGGGCCAAAAGCAGTTCTTC
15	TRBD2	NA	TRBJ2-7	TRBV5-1	CASSLGTSGIYEQYF	TGCGCCAGCAGCTTAGGGACTAGCGGAATCTACGAGCAGTACTTC
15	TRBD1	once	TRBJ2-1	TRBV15	CATSAITGGWNEQFF	TGTGCCACCAGCGCAATAACAGGGGGTTGGAATGAGCAGTTCTTC
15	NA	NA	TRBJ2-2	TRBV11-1	CASSLSGRNTGELFF	TGTGCCAGCAGCTTAAGCGGCAGAAACACCGGGGAGCTGTTTTTT
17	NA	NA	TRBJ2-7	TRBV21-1	CASSLAGTSAHSYEQYF	TGTGCCAGCAGCCTTGCGGGGACTAGCGCCCACTCCTACGAGCAGTACTTC
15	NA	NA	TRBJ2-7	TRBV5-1	CASSEVESGYYEQYF	TGCGCCAGCAGCGAAGTTGAGTCGGGATACTACGAGCAGTACTTC
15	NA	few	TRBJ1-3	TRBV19	CASSRGHQYGNTIYF	TGTGCCAGTAGCCGGGGTCATCAGTATGGAAACACCATATATTTT
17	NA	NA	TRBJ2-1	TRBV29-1	CSVEGGSGFSSYNEQFF	TGCAGCGTTGAAGGGGGTAGCGGCTTTAGCTCCTACAATGAGCAGTTCTTC
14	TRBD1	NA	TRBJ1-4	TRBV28	CASSGQGWSEKLFF	TGTGCCAGCAGTGGACAGGGGTGGAGTGAAAAACTGTTTTTT
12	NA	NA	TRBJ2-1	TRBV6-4	CASSDGVGGQFF	TGTGCCAGCAGTGACGGAGTGGGTGGTCAGTTCTTC
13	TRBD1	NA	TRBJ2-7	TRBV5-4	CASGGQGAYEQYF	TGTGCCAGCGGGGGACAGGGGGCCTACGAGCAGTACTTC
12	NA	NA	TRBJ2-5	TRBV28	CASKEQTETQYF	TGTGCCAGCAAAGAACAGACAGAGACCCAGTACTTC
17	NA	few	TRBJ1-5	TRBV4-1	CASSHQLGHLSNQPQHF	TGCGCCAGCAGCCACCAGCTGGGACACCTAAGCAATCAGCCCCAGCATTTT
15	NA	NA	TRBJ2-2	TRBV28	CASRGQLAFTGELFF	TGTGCCAGCAGGGGACAATTGGCCTTCACCGGGGAGCTGTTTTTT
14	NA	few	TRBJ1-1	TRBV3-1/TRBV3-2	CASSPRRGNTEAFF	TGTGCCAGCAGCCCCCGTAGGGGGAACACTGAAGCTTTCTTT
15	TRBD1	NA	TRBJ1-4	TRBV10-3	CAISERQGANEKLFF	TGTGCCATCAGTGAGAGACAGGGGGCTAATGAAAAACTGTTTTTT
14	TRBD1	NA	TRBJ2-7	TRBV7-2	CASSLYRGYYEQYF	TGTGCCAGCAGCCTATACAGGGGGTACTACGAGCAGTACTTC
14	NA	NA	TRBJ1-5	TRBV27	CASSFRTGHQPQHF	TGTGCCAGCAGTTTTCGTACAGGGCATCAGCCCCAGCATTTT
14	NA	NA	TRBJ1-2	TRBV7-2	CASSFMGREDGYTF	TGTGCCAGCAGCTTTATGGGAAGGGAGGATGGCTACACCTTC
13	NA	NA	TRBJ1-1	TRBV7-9	CASSYAGNTEAFF	TGTGCCAGCAGCTATGCGGGGAACACTGAAGCTTTCTTT
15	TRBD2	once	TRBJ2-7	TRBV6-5	CASSRSSGRAYEQYF	TGTGCCAGCAGCCGCTCTAGCGGAAGGGCCTACGAGCAGTACTTC
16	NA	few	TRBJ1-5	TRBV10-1	CASNEKRKNSNQPQHF	TGCGCCAGCAACGAAAAGAGGAAGAATAGCAATCAGCCCCAGCATTTT
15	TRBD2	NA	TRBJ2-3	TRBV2	CASSGTSESTDTQYF	TGTGCCAGCAGCGGGACTAGCGAAAGCACAGATACGCAGTATTTT
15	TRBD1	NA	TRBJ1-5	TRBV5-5	CASSRPDRGNQPQHF	TGTGCCAGCAGCCGACCCGACAGGGGCAATCAGCCCCAGCATTTT
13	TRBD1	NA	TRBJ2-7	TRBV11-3	CASSFGQGDEQYF	TGTGCCAGCAGCTTTGGACAGGGTGATGAGCAGTACTTC
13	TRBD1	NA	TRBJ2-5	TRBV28	CASSLGQGETQYF	TGTGCCAGCAGTTTAGGACAGGGGGAGACCCAGTACTTC
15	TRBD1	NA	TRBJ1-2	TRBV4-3	CASSRDLTGGNGYTF	TGCGCCAGCAGCCGAGACCTGACAGGGGGTAATGGCTACACCTTC